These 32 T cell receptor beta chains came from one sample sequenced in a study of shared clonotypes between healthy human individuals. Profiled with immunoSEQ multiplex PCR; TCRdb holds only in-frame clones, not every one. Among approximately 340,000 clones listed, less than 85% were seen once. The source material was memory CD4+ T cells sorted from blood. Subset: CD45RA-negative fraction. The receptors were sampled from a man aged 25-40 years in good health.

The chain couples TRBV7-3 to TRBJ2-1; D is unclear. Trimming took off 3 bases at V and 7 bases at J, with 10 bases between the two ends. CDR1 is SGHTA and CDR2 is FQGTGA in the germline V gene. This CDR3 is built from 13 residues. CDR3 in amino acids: CASSLSGPNEQFF. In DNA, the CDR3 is TGTGCCAGCAGCTTGTCAGGACCGAATGAGCAGTTCTTC.

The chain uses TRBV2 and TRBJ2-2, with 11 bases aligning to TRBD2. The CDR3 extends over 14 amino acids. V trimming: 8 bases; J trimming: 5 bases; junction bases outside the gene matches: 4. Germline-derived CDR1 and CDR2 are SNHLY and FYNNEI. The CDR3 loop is CASAGTSGTGELFF. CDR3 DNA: TGTGCCAGCGCCGGGACTAGCGGTACCGGGGAGCTGTTTTTT.

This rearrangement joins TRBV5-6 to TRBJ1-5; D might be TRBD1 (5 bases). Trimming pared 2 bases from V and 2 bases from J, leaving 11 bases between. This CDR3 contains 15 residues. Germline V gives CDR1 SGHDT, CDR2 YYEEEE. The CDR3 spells CASSFRQNRNQPQHF. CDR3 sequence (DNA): TGTGCCAGCAGCTTTCGACAGAACCGCAATCAGCCCCAGCATTTT.

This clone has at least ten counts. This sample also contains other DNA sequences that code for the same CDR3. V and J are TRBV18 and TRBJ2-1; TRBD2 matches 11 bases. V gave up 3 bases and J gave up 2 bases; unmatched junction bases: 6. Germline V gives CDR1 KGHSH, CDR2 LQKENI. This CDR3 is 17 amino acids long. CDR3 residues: CASSPTLAGGTYNEQFF. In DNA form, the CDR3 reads TGTGCCAGCTCACCTACTTTAGCGGGAGGGACCTACAATGAGCAGTTCTTC.

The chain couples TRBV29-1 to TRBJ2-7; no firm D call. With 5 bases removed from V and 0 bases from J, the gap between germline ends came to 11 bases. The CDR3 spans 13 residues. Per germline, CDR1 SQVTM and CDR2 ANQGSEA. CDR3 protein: CSVRPHPSYEQYF. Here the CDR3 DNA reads TGCAGCGTTCGGCCGCACCCCTCCTACGAGCAGTACTTC.

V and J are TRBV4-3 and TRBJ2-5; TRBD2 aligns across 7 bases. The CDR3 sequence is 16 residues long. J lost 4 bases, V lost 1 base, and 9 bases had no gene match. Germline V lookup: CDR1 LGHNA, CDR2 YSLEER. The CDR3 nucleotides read TGCGCCAGCAGCCAAGTTTTCCGGGAGGCTGGAGAGACCCAGTACTTC. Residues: CASSQVFREAGETQYF.

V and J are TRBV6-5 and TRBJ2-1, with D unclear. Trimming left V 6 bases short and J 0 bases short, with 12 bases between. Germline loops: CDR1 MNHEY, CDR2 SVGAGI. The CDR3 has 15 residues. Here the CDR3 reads CASRRASNSYNEQFF. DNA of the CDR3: TGTGCCAGCAGACGGGCTTCAAACTCCTACAATGAGCAGTTCTTC.

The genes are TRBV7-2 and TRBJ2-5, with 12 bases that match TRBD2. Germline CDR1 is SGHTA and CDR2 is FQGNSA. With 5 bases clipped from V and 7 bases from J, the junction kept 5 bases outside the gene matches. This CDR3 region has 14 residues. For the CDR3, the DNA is TGTGCCAGCAGCCCTGGACTAGCGGGAAGGACCCAGTACTTC. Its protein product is CASSPGLAGRTQYF. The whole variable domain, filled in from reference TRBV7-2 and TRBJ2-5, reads GAGVSQSPSNKVTEKGKDVELRCDPISGHTALYWYRQSLGQGLEFLIYFQGNSAPDKSGLPSDRFSAERTGGSVSTLTIQRTQQEDSAVYLCASSPGLAGRTQYFGPGTRLLVL.

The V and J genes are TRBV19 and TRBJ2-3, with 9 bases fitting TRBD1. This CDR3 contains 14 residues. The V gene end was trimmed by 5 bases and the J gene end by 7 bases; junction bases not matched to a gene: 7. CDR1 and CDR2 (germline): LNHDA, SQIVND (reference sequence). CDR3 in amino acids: CASSVGQGRNTQYF. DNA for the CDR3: TGTGCCAGTAGTGTCGGACAGGGGCGGAATACGCAGTATTTT.

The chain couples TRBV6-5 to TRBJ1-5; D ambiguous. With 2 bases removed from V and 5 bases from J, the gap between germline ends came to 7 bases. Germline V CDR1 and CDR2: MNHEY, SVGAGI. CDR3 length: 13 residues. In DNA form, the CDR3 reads TGTGCCAGCAGTTACGAAAGGGATCAGCCCCAGCATTTT. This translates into CASSYERDQPQHF.

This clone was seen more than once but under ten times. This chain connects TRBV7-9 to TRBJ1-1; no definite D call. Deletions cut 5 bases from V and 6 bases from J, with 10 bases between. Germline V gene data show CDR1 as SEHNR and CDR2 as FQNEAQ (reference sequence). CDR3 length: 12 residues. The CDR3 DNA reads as TGTGCCAGCAGCGGGCGCCGGGCTGAAGCTTTCTTT. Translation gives CASSGRRAEAFF.

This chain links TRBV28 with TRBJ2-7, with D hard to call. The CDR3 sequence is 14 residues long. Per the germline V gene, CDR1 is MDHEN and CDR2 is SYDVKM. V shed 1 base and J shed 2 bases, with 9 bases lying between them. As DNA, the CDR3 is TGTGCCAGCAGTTTATTTGCTAAAGCCTACGAGCAGTACTTC. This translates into CASSLFAKAYEQYF.

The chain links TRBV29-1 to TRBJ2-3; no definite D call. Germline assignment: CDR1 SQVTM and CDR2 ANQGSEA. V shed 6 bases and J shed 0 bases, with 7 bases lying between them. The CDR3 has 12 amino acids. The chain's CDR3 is CSVTTSTDTQYF. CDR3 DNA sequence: TGCAGCGTGACGACAAGCACAGATACGCAGTATTTT.

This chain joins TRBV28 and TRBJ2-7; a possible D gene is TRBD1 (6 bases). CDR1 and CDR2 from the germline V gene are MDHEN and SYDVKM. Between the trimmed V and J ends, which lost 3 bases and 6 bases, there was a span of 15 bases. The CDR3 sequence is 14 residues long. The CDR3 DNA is TGTGCCAGCAGTTTCTTCGGCCAGGGGATCGAGCAGTACTTC. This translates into CASSFFGQGIEQYF.

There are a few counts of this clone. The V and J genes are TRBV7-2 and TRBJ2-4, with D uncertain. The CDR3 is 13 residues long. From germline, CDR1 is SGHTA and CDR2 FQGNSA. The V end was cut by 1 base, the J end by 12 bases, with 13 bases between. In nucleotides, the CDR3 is TGTGCCAGCAGCTTAGGGATAAGTCGGGCTCAGTACTTC. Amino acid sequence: CASSLGISRAQYF.

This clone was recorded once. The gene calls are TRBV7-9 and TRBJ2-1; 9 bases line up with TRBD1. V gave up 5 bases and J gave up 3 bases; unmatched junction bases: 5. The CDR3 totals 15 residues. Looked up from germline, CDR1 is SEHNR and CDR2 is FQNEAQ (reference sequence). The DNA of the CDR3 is TGTGCCAGCAGCGCACAGGGGGCCCACTACAATGAGCAGTTCTTC. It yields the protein CASSAQGAHYNEQFF.

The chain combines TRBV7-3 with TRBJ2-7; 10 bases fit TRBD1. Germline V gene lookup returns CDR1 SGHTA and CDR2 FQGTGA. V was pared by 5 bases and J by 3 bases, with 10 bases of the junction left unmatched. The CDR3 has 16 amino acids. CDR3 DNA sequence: TGTGCCAGCAGCCCGAAGAATGACAGGGGGCTCTACGAGCAGTACTTC. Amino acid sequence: CASSPKNDRGLYEQYF.

The CDR3: CASSLWEGTGLGKLFF. The CDR3 DNA reads as TGTGCCAGCAGTTTATGGGAGGGGACAGGGCTCGGAAAACTGTTTTTT. The chain combines TRBV28 with TRBJ1-4; 9 nucleotides agree with TRBD1. CDR1 is MDHEN and CDR2 is SYDVKM in the germline V gene. The trim removed 0 bases at V and 10 bases at J, leaving 9 bases unmatched. This CDR3 spans 16 amino acids.

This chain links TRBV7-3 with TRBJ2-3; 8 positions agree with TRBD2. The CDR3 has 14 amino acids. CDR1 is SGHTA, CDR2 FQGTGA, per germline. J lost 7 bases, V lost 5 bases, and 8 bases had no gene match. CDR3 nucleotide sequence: TGTGCCAGCAGCGATGGGACTAGTTGGAATACGCAGTATTTT. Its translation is CASSDGTSWNTQYF.

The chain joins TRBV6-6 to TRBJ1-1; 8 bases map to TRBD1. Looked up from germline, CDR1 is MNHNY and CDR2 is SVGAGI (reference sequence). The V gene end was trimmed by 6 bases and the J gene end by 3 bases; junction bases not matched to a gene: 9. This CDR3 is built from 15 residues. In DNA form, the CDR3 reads TGTGCCAGCAGGTCCAGGGGGCTAGGGGACACTGAAGCTTTCTTT. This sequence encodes CASRSRGLGDTEAFF.

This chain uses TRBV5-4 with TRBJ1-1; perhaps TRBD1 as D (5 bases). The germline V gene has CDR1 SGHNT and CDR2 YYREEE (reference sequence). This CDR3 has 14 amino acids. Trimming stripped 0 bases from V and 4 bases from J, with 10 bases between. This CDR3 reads CASSLVDIPTEAFF. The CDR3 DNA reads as TGTGCCAGCAGCTTGGTGGACATCCCCACTGAAGCTTTCTTT.

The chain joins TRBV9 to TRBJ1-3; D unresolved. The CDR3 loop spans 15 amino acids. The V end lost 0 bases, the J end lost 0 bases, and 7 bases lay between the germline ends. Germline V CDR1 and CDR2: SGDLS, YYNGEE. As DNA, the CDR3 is TGTGCCAGCAGCGTAGCATCAGACTCTGGAAACACCATATATTTT. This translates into CASSVASDSGNTIYF.

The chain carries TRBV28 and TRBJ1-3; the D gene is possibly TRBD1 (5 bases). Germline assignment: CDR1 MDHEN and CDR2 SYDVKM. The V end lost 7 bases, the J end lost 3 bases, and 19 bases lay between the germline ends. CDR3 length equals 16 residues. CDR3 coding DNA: TGTGCCAGCACCAATGGGGACCCTGGGAGTGGAAACACCATATATTTT. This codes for CASTNGDPGSGNTIYF.

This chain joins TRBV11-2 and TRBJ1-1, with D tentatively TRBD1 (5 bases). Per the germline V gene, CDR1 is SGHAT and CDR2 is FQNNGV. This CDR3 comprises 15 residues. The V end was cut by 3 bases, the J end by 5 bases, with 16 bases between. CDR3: CASSFNAGGGTEAFF. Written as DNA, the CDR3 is TGTGCCAGCAGCTTTAATGCGGGGGGAGGTACTGAAGCTTTCTTT.

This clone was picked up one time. CDR3 bases: TGTGCCAGCAGCTTACGGAGGGAAGGCTACACCTTC. Its translation: CASSLRREGYTF. The V gene is TRBV7-9, the J gene TRBJ1-2, with D uncertain. The CDR3 covers 12 residues. Germline-derived CDR1 and CDR2 are SEHNR and FQNEAQ (reference sequence). Trimming cost V 2 bases and J 8 bases, with 9 bases left between them.

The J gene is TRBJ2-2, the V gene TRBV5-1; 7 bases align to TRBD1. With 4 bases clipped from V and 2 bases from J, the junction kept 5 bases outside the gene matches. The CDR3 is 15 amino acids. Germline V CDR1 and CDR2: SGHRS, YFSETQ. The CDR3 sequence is CASSRGQTNTGELFF. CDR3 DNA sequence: TGCGCCAGCAGCCGGGGACAGACAAACACCGGGGAGCTGTTTTTT. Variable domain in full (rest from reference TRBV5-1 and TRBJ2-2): KAGVTQTPRYLIKTRGQQVTLSCSPISGHRSVSWYQQTPGQGLQFLFEYFSETQRNKGNFPGRFSGRQFSNSRSEMNVSTLELGDSALYLCASSRGQTNTGELFFGEGSRLTVL.

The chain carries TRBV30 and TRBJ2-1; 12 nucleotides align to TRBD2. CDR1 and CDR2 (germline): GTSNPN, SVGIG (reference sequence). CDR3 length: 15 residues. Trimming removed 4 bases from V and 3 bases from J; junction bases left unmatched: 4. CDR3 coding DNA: TGTGCCTGGACTAGCGGGAGGGCCTTCTACAATGAGCAGTTCTTC. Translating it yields CAWTSGRAFYNEQFF.

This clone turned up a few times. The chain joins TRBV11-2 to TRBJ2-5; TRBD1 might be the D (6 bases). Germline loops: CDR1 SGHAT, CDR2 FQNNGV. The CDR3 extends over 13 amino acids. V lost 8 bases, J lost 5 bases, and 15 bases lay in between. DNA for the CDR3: TGTGCCAGCGAAGTAAGGGGGTGGGAGACCCAGTACTTC. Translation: CASEVRGWETQYF.

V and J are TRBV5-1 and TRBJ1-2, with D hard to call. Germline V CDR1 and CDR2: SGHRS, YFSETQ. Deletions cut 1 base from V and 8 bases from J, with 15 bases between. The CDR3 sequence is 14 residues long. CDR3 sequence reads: CASSLKGSGGGYTF. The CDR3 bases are TGCGCCAGCAGCTTGAAAGGCAGCGGTGGCGGCTACACCTTC. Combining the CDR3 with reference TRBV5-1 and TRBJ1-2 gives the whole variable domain KAGVTQTPRYLIKTRGQQVTLSCSPISGHRSVSWYQQTPGQGLQFLFEYFSETQRNKGNFPGRFSGRQFSNSRSEMNVSTLELGDSALYLCASSLKGSGGGYTFGSGTRLTVV.

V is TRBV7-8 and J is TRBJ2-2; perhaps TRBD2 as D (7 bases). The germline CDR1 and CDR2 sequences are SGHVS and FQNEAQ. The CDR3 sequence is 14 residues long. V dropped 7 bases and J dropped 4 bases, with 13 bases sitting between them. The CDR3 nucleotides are TGTGCCAGCAAGCGGGACACCATCACCGGGGAGCTGTTTTTT. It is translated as CASKRDTITGELFF.

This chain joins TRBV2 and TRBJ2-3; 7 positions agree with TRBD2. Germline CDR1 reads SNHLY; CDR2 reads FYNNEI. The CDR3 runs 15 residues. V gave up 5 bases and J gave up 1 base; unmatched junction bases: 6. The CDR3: CASSTSGTGTDTQYF. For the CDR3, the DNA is TGTGCCAGCAGTACGAGCGGGACTGGCACAGATACGCAGTATTTT.

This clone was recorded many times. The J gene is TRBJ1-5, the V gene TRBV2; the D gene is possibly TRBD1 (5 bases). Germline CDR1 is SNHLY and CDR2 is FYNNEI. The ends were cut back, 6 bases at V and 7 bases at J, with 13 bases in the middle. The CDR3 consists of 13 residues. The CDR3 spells CASSKGTRQPQHF. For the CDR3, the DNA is TGTGCCAGCAGCAAAGGGACTCGCCAGCCCCAGCATTTT.